The rows below give T cell receptor beta chains drawn from one sample of a study of CD8 T cells in Susac syndrome. Each CDR3 protein gets one entry after TCRdb re-called the immunoSEQ multiplex PCR reads with MiXCR. This sample carries a few hundred thousand distinct CDR3 sequences, 75% to 90% of them seen once, and the ten largest clones take about 0.12%. The specimen sequenced was CD8+ T cells from PBMCs. These receptors all stem from a human donor with multiple sclerosis. Each CDR3 is given with its conserved first and last residue.

TRBJ2-1 | TRBV19 | CASSNSSTSGSYNEQFF
TRBJ2-1 | TRBV19 | CATRSGLAGADEQFF
TRBJ2-5 | TRBV5-4 | CAIDGGKEARETQYF
TRBJ2-3 | TRBV5-8 | CASSLPREGADTDTQYF
TRBJ2-3 | TRBV5-4 | CASSLAGGLAFPTDTQYF
TRBJ2-1 | TRBV6-5 | CASSYFFSGGADNEQFF
TRBJ2-7 | TRBV12-3/TRBV12-4 | CASRDSGLSYEQYF
TRBJ1-1 | TRBV30 | CAWSLDSDTEAFF
TRBJ1-1 | TRBV20-1 | CSALEKGVGTEAFF
TRBJ2-3 | TRBV30 | CAWSVINRRGDTQYF
TRBJ2-5 | TRBV7-8 | CASSWDLGLAEETQYF
TRBJ2-1 | TRBV6-6 | CATGRGNEQFF
TRBJ2-1 | TRBV28 | CASSSGVGYNEQFF
TRBJ2-7 | TRBV12-5 | CASGLVASYEQYF
TRBJ2-7 | TRBV28 | CASRAETASNTYEQYF
TRBJ1-5 | TRBV7-8 | CASSPWNQPQHF
TRBJ2-3 | TRBV6-1 | CASSRLAGGSDTQYF
TRBJ1-1 | TRBV20-1 | CSARAVGSAEAFF
TRBJ1-5 | TRBV12-3/TRBV12-4 | CASSLRGQINQPQHF
TRBJ2-7 | TRBV19 | CASRAGYEQYF
TRBJ1-1 | TRBV6-6 | CASSYGREAFF
TRBJ2-1 | TRBV7-9 | CASSRKGTYYNEQFF
TRBJ2-7 | TRBV19 | CATSLAGLTSYEQYF
TRBJ1-4 | TRBV11-2 | CASSGSVLPNEKLFF
TRBJ2-1 | TRBV20-1 | CSAELDHHRLRDEQFF
TRBJ2-1 | TRBV5-1 | CASMTGTGTYNEQFF
TRBJ2-5 | TRBV4-1 | CASSQAGGSVETQYF
TRBJ1-1 | TRBV19 | CASMGELWDTEAFF
TRBJ2-5 | TRBV30 | CAWSVQATGLEETQYF
TRBJ2-7 | TRBV30 | CAWSVRETAVYEQYF
TRBJ2-3 | TRBV27 | CASSSWTSGYTDTQYF
TRBJ2-7 | TRBV27 | CASSPIDKAYEQYF
TRBJ1-3 | TRBV6-1 | CASSEALGKRNTIYF
TRBJ1-5 | TRBV19 | CASSIVEGRGPQHF
TRBJ2-1 | TRBV27 | CASSSSRQNYNEQFF
TRBJ2-3 | TRBV6-1 | CASSELAGGQDTQYF
TRBJ2-3 | TRBV5-4 | CASSPGPLTDTQYF
TRBJ2-1 | TRBV27 | CASSLTGEVNEQFF
TRBJ2-7 | TRBV30 | CAWTLDRYEQYF
TRBJ1-1 | TRBV20-1 | CSAPGQGAGGAFF
TRBJ2-7 | TRBV4-1 | CASSQVGGGANEQYF
TRBJ1-1 | TRBV30 | CAWRARGIFAEAFF
TRBJ1-2 | TRBV6-5 | CASSYGGNGYTF
TRBJ2-7 | TRBV28 | CASSLDRGLPHEQYF
TRBJ2-7 | TRBV4-1 | CASSQGPLGAYEQYF
TRBJ1-1 | TRBV20-1 | CSARSGGETEAFF
TRBJ2-7 | TRBV29-1 | CSVEDRTGEQYF
TRBJ2-7 | TRBV6-5 | CASSYQGQRYEQYF
TRBJ1-2 | TRBV20-1 | CSARDHIGDLDYGYTF
TRBJ2-1 | TRBV5-1 | CASSLATGSYNEQFF
TRBJ2-7 | TRBV7-6 | CASSLERPIDEQYF
TRBJ2-7 | TRBV6-5 | CASSYYGTAAYEQYF
TRBJ2-1 | TRBV30 | CACISELGYNEQFF
TRBJ2-7 | TRBV5-1 | CASSLDRGLDEQYF
TRBJ1-1 | TRBV19 | CASSAGQEAFF
TRBJ2-7 | TRBV20-1 | CSARDIDGQGARTYEQYF
TRBJ2-7 | TRBV30 | CAWTEGAGFYEQYF
TRBJ2-1 | TRBV28 | CASSSALGGGEQFF
TRBJ2-7 | TRBV7-4 | CASSAPGTGSNEQYF
TRBJ2-5 | TRBV12-5 | CASGFGETQYF